This entry features one T cell receptor (beta chain) sequence. Its antigen is unknown. The data belong to a study of cytomegalovirus exposure and HLA in healthy donors. Study-level results: Later, an analysis found that TCR clusters from the first cohort tended to co-occur in the 120 or so validation repertoires. The study flagged roughly 160 TCR beta chains as cytomegalovirus-associated. Most TCR sequences proved rare, with some public TCRs found in many donors.

The data were produced by immunoSEQ multiplex PCR, yet TCRdb's version contains in-frame clones alone and is incomplete. The sample records 250,000 to 350,000 clones, 86% being singletons. The clonotype originates from a woman aged 18-35 years in good health and CMV-seronegative. The sequencing input was PBMCs.

Here the CDR3 DNA reads TGTGCCAGCAGCTACCGGGACAGGGGTTTGAATCGGGGAAATGAGCAGTTCTTC. Protein: CASSYRDRGLNRGNEQFF. The genes are TRBV7-9 and TRBJ2-1; 10 positions match TRBD1. The CDR3 loop spans 18 amino acids. J was trimmed by 7 bases and V by 4 bases; bases with no gene match: 16. In germline, CDR1 is SEHNR, CDR2 FQNEAQ (reference sequence).